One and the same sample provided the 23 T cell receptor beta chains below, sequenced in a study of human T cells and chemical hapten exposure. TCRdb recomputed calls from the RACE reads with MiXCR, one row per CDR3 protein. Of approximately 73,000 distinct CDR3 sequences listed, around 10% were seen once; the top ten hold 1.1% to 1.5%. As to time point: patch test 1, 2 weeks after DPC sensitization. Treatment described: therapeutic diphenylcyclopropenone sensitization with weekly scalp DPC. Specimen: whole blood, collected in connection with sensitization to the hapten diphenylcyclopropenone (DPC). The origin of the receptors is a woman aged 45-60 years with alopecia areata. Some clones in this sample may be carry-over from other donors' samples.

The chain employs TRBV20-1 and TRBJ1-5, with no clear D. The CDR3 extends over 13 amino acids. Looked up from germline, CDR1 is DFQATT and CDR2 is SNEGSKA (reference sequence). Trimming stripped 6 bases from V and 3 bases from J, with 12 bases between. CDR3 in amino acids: CSASKGDNQPQHF. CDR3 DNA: TGCAGTGCGAGTAAGGGCGACAATCAGCCCCAGCATTTT.

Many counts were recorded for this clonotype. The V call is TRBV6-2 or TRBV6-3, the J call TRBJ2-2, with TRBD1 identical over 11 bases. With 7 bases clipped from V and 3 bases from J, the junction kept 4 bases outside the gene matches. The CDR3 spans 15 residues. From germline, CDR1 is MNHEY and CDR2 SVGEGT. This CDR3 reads CASTWTGGYTGELFF. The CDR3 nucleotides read TGTGCCAGCACTTGGACAGGGGGCTACACCGGGGAGCTGTTTTTT.

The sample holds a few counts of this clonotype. The CDR3 DNA is TGCGCCAGCAGCGAGGGGGCCAACGTCCTGACTTTC. Protein: CASSEGANVLTF. This chain connects TRBV5-1 to TRBJ2-6; no firm D call. The CDR3 runs to 12 residues. V lost 4 bases, J lost 4 bases, and 3 bases lay in between. Germline CDR1 is SGHRS and CDR2 is YFSETQ.

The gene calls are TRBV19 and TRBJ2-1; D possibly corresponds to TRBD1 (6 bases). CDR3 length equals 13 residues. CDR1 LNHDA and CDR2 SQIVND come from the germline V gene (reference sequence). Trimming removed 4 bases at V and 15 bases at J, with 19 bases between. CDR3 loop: CASSRGRHPTRFF. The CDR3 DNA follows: TGTGCCAGTAGTAGGGGGCGACACCCAACACGGTTCTTC.

This chain's CDR3 is CASSLVADRGYEQYF. CDR3 in DNA: TGTGCCAGCAGCTTAGTTGCGGACAGGGGCTACGAGCAGTACTTC. This chain uses TRBV7-2 with TRBJ2-7; 9 bases fit TRBD1. The length of the CDR3 is 15 residues. The junction had 4 bases not matched to a gene; V was cut back by 1 base and J by 3 bases. Germline V lookup: CDR1 SGHTA, CDR2 FQGNSA.

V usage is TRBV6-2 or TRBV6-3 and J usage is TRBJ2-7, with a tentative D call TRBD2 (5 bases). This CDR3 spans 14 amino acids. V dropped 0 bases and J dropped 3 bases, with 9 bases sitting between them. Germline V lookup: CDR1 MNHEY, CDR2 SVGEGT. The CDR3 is CASSYSLGSYEQYF. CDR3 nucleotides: TGTGCCAGCAGTTACTCGTTGGGGAGCTACGAGCAGTACTTC.

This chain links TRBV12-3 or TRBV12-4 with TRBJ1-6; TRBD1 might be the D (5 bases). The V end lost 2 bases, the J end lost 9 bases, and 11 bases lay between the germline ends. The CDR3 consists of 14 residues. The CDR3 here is CASSLRRGISPLHF. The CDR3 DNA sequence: TGTGCCAGCAGTTTACGGAGGGGTATTTCACCCCTCCACTTT.

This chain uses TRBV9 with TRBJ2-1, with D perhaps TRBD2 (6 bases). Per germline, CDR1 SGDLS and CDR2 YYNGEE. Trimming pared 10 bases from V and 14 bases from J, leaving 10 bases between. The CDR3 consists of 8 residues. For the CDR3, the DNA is TGTGCCCGACTAGGGGAGTTCTTC. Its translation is CARLGEFF.

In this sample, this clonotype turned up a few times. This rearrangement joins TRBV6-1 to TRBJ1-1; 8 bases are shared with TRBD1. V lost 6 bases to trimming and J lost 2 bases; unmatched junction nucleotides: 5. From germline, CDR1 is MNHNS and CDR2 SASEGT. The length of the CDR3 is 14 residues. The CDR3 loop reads CASRRGQVNTEAFF. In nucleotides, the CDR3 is TGTGCCAGCAGGAGGGGACAGGTCAACACTGAAGCTTTCTTT.

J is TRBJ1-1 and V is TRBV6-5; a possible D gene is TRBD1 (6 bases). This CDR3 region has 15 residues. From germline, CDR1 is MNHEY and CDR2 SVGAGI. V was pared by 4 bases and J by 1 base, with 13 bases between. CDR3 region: CASSLGDRRNTEAFF. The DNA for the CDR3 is TGTGCCAGCAGTTTAGGCGACAGGAGGAACACTGAAGCTTTCTTT.

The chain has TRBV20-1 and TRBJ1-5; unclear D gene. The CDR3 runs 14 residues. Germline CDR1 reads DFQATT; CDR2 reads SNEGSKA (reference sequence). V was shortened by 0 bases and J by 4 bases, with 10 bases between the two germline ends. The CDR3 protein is CSARDRAVNQPQHF. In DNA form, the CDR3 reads TGCAGTGCTAGAGATCGAGCGGTTAATCAGCCCCAGCATTTT.

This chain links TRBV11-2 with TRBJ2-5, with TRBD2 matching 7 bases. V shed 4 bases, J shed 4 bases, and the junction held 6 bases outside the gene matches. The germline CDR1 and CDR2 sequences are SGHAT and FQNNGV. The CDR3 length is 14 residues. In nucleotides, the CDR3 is TGTGCCAGCAGCTCACTAGCGCGTGGAGAGACCCAGTACTTC. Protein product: CASSSLARGETQYF.

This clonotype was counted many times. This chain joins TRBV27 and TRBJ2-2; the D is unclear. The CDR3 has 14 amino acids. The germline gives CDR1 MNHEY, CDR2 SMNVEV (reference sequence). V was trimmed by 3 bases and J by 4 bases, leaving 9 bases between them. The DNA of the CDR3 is TGTGCCAGCAGTTTCGATATACTCACCGGGGAGCTGTTTTTT. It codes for CASSFDILTGELFF.

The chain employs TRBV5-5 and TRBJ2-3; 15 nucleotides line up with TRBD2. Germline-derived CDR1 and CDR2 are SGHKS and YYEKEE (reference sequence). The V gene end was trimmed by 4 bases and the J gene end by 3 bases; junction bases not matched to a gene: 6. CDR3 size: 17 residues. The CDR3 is CASSRTSGRAGTDTQYF. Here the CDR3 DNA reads TGTGCCAGCAGCCGGACTAGCGGGAGGGCCGGAACAGATACGCAGTATTTT.

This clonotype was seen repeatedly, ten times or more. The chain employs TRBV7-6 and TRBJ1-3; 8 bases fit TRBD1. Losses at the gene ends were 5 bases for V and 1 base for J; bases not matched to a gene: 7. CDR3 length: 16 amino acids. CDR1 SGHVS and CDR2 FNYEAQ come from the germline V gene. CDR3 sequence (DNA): TGTGCCAGCAGCCAGGGGACAGGTCGGTCTGGAAACACCATATATTTT. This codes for CASSQGTGRSGNTIYF.

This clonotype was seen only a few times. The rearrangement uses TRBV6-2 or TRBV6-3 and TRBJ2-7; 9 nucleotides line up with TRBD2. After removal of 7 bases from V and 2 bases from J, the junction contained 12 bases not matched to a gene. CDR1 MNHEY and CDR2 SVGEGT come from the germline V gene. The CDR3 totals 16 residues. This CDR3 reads CASTYLAGRPTYEQYF. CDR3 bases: TGTGCCAGCACCTACCTAGCGGGACGGCCCACCTACGAGCAGTACTTC.

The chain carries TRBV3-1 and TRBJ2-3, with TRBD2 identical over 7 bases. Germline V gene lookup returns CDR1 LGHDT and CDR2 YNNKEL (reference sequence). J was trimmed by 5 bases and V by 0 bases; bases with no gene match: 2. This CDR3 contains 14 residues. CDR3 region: CASSQDRGGDTQYF. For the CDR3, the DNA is TGTGCCAGCAGCCAAGATCGCGGGGGAGATACGCAGTATTTT.

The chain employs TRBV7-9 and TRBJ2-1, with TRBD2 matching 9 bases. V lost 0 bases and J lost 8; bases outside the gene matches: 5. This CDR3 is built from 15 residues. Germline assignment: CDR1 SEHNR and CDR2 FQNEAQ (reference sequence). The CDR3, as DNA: TGTGCCAGCAGCTTAGCTCCGAGGACTAGCGATGAGCAGTTCTTC. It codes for CASSLAPRTSDEQFF.

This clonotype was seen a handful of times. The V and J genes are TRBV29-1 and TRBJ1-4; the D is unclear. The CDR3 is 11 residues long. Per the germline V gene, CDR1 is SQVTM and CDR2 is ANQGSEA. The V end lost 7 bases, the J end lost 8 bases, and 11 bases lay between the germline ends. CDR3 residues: CSGRLGEKLFF. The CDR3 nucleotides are TGCAGCGGTAGGTTAGGAGAAAAACTGTTTTTT.

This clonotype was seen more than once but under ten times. The CDR3 region has the DNA TGTGCCAGCAGCCCTGAGCTGAGCGGGAGTGCCTACGAGCAGTACTTC. Translation: CASSPELSGSAYEQYF. The chain links TRBV9 to TRBJ2-7; 8 nucleotides agree with TRBD2. This CDR3 contains 16 residues. Germline values: CDR1 SGDLS, CDR2 YYNGEE. V was pared by 4 bases and J by 2 bases, with 11 bases of the junction left unmatched.

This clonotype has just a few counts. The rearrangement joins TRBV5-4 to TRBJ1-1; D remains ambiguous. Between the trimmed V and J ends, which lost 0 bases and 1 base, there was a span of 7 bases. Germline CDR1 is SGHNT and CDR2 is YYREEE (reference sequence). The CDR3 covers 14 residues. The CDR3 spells CASSLAAPNTEAFF. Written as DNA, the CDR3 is TGTGCCAGCAGCTTGGCAGCTCCGAACACTGAAGCTTTCTTT.

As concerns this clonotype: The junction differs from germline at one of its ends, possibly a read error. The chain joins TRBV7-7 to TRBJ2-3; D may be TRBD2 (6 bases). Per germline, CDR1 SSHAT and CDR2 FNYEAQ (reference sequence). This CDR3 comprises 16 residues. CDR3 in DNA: TGTGCTAGCAGCTCCAACCCGGGGGACGCAGCCCTTACGCAGTATTTT. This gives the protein CASSSNPGDAALTQYF.

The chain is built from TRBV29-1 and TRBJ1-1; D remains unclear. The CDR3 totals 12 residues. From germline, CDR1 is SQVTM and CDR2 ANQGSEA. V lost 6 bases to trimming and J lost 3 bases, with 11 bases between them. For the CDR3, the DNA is TGCAGCGTCGCACAGAGTGACACTGAAGCTTTCTTT. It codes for CSVAQSDTEAFF.